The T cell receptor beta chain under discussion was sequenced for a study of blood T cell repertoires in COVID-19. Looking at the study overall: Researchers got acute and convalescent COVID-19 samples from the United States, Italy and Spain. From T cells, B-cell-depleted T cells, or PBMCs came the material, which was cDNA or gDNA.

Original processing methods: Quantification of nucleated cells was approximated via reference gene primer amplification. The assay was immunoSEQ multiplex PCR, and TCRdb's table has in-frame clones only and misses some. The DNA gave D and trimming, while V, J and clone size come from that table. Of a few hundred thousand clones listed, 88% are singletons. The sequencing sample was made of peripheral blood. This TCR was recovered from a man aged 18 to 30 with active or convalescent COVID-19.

DNA of the CDR3: TGTGCCAGCAGCCACTCCCTCAGGGAATACGAGCAGTACTTC. This codes for CASSHSLREYEQYF. The V and J genes are TRBV3-1 (or the pseudogene TRBV3-2) and TRBJ2-7; D perhaps matches TRBD1 (5 bases). Germline CDR1 and CDR2: LGHDT and YNNKEL (reference sequence). V dropped 3 bases and J dropped 4 bases, with 13 bases sitting between them. The CDR3 has 14 residues.